A selection of T cell receptor beta chains follows, all from one sample in a study of blood T cell repertoires in COVID-19. Data came from immunoSEQ multiplex PCR; TCRdb stores just in-frame clones and leaves some out. The sample shows around 57,000 clones, 65% to 80% of them seen only once. The sequencing input was peripheral blood. The receptors shown here come from a woman aged 70 to 79 with acute or convalescent COVID-19. The CDR3 runs from the conserved cysteine through the conserved F or W. D genes are given only for firm matches. Rows may omit the clone size; those that give it use once, few, many or a size class.

d_gene | j_gene | len | abundance | v_gene | CDR3nt | CDR3aa
. | TRBJ1-1 | 13 | once | TRBV19 | TGTGCCAGCAAACTTCGGGGGAACACTGAAGCTTTCTTT | CASKLRGNTEAFF
TRBD1 | TRBJ1-2 | 14 | . | TRBV10-3 | TGTGCCATCACTGAGGGACAGGGGATCTATGGCTACACCTTC | CAITEGQGIYGYTF
. | TRBJ1-2 | 14 | . | TRBV5-6 | TGTGCCAGCAGCTTGTTCTACGAAACCTATGGCTACACCTTC | CASSLFYETYGYTF
TRBD1 | TRBJ1-1 | 15 | . | TRBV7-2 | TGTGCCAGCAGCTTACCCAGGACAGGGGGCACTGAAGCTTTCTTT | CASSLPRTGGTEAFF
. | TRBJ2-7 | 13 | . | TRBV6-5 | TGTGCCAGCAGTAGAAACACACGTTACGAGCAGTACTTC | CASSRNTRYEQYF
. | TRBJ2-1 | 13 | . | TRBV11-2 | TGTGCCAGCAGCTTAGAGACCCAAGGAGGGCAGTTCTTC | CASSLETQGGQFF
. | TRBJ2-7 | 12 | . | TRBV28 | TGTGCCAGCAGTTCCACTAGATTCGAGCAGTACTTC | CASSSTRFEQYF
. | TRBJ1-2 | 15 | . | TRBV7-2 | TGTGCCAGCAGCTTAGGTCCAGGGGCCTACTATGGCTACACCTTC | CASSLGPGAYYGYTF
. | TRBJ1-2 | 13 | . | TRBV6-5 | TGTGCCAGCAGCCGCGACTTGATAGTGGGCTACACCTTC | CASSRDLIVGYTF
. | TRBJ1-3 | 12 | few | TRBV5-8 | TGTGCCAGCAGTTTCGGGGGAAACACCATATATTTT | CASSFGGNTIYF
TRBD1 | TRBJ1-2 | 13 | . | TRBV6-5 | TGTGCCAGCAGGCGACAGGGCACGAGAGGCTACACCTTC | CASRRQGTRGYTF
TRBD1 | TRBJ1-1 | 15 | . | TRBV5-6 | TGTGCCAGCAGTTTACGGGACAGAAGCGGCACTGAAGCTTTCTTT | CASSLRDRSGTEAFF
. | TRBJ2-1 | 14 | . | TRBV19 | TGTGCCAGTAGTATGGCTGGGGGCCAGGATGAGCAGTTCTTC | CASSMAGGQDEQFF
TRBD1 | TRBJ2-7 | 15 | once | TRBV9 | TGTGCCAGCAGCGTAGAGGACAGGTTCTCCTACGAGCAGTACTTC | CASSVEDRFSYEQYF
. | TRBJ2-3 | 15 | . | TRBV11-2 | TGTGCCAGCAGCCCTATTCTAGGGGCGACGGATACGCAGTATTTT | CASSPILGATDTQYF
. | TRBJ2-1 | 16 | . | TRBV9 | TGTGCCAGCAGCGTACGTCTAGCTAGCTCCTACAATGAGCAGTTCTTC | CASSVRLASSYNEQFF
TRBD1 | TRBJ2-5 | 14 | . | TRBV5-1 | TGCGCCAGCAGCGGGGGACAGGGTGTTGGGACCCAGTACTTC | CASSGGQGVGTQYF
. | TRBJ2-6 | 15 | . | TRBV9 | TGTGCCAGCAGCGTAGGAGGAGGTCTGGCCAACGTCCTGACTTTC | CASSVGGGLANVLTF
. | TRBJ2-7 | 15 | . | TRBV10-3 | TGTGCCATCAGTGACTCTCGGGAGAGTAACTACGAGCAGTACTTC | CAISDSRESNYEQYF
. | TRBJ1-1 | 16 | . | TRBV6-5 | TGTGCCAGCAGTTACTCCCCTTTGTCCCTGAACACTGAAGCTTTCTTT | CASSYSPLSLNTEAFF
TRBD2 | TRBJ2-7 | 16 | . | TRBV6-6 | TGTGCCAGCAGTTACTCTAGAAGTCTAGCGGGGTCCGAGCAGTACTTC | CASSYSRSLAGSEQYF
. | TRBJ2-1 | 16 | few | TRBV7-2 | TGTGCCAGCAGCTTAGTCGTGGGGGGGCCGAATAATGAGCAGTTCTTC | CASSLVVGGPNNEQFF
TRBD1 | TRBJ1-2 | 14 | . | TRBV11-2 | TGTGCCAGCAGCTCGACAGGGTTTGACTATGGCTACACCTTC | CASSSTGFDYGYTF
. | TRBJ2-6 | 15 | . | TRBV5-1 | TGCGCCAGCAGCTTGCAGGGGTCTGGGGCCAACGTCCTGACTTTC | CASSLQGSGANVLTF